Below, 27 T cell receptor beta chains from the same sample are listed, as sequenced in a study of T cells in Graves' hyperthyroidism and ophthalmopathy (dated 2019 in TCRdb). Libraries were built with multiplex PCR. The data were produced on an Illumina HiSeq 2000. The TCR beta CDR3 regions were amplified from RNA transcripts. The TCR CDR3 was subjected to a first round of RT-PCR using the HTBI primer set and the Qiagen OneStep RT-PCR kit. TCRdb ran its own pipeline on the public reads, namely fastp trimming at Q25 and MiXCR clone calling, and kept in-frame beta chains. Every CDR3 protein is listed once, alongside the most common genes and DNA of its rows. Here the sample has a few hundred thousand distinct CDR3 sequences; roughly 15% occur a single time. The ten largest clones take up 5.3% of the sample. Sequenced: blood. The source is a woman younger than 35 with Graves' hyperthyroidism.

This chain connects TRBV29-1 to TRBJ2-1, with 12 positions matching TRBD2. Trimming took 6 bases from V and 0 from J; bases not matched to a gene: 9. This CDR3 comprises 17 residues. Germline V CDR1 and CDR2: SQVTM, ANQGSEA. The CDR3 spells CSVGKGLAGTSYNEQFF. The CDR3 nucleotides read TGCAGCGTGGGAAAAGGACTAGCGGGAACCTCCTACAATGAGCAGTTCTTC.

In its sample, this clonotype was seen a few times. V usage is TRBV6-1 and J usage is TRBJ1-1, with D possibly being TRBD1 (6 bases). Trimming stripped 10 bases from V and 0 bases from J, with 21 bases between. The V gene's germline CDR1 is MNHNS and CDR2 SASEGT. The CDR3 sequence is 16 residues long. This CDR3 reads CATRIQGGKLNTEAFF. The CDR3, as DNA: TGTGCCACCAGAATACAGGGAGGGAAATTGAACACTGAAGCTTTCTTT.

This clonotype came up many times. V gene TRBV5-6 combines with J gene TRBJ2-5; 12 positions match TRBD2. Trimming removed 2 bases from V and 5 bases from J; junction bases left unmatched: 7. The CDR3 totals 16 residues. Germline assignment: CDR1 SGHDT and CDR2 YYEEEE. CDR3 in DNA: TGTGCCAGCAGCTTTGGACTAGCGGGATCCGAGGAGACCCAGTACTTC. Translated, it gives CASSFGLAGSEETQYF.

This clonotype was seen repeatedly, ten times or more. The rearrangement uses TRBV28 and TRBJ1-4, with TRBD1 matching 9 bases. From germline, CDR1 is MDHEN and CDR2 SYDVKM. The CDR3 contains 15 residues. Germline trimming cut 6 bases from V and 5 bases from J; bases unmatched to any gene: 7. CDR3 protein: CASRPRDRVNEKLFF. The CDR3 DNA sequence: TGTGCCAGCAGACCCCGGGACAGGGTGAATGAAAAACTGTTTTTT.

This clonotype appeared a few times. The CDR3 bases are TGTGCCAGCAGCCAGGGGGGGCAGGTGTATGGCTACACCTTC. It is translated as CASSQGGQVYGYTF. The chain recombines TRBV9 with TRBJ1-2; 7 positions match TRBD1. The CDR3 is made up of 14 amino acids. Germline V CDR1 and CDR2: SGDLS, YYNGEE. With V trimmed by 4 bases and J by 5 bases, 8 bases remained unmatched.

This clonotype was observed a few times. This chain joins TRBV7-9 and TRBJ2-2; TRBD2 agrees at 9 bases. This CDR3 has 15 amino acids. V shed 1 base and J 6 bases; nucleotides not matched to a gene: 3. The germline V gene encodes CDR1 SEHNR and CDR2 FQNEAQ (reference sequence). The CDR3 sequence is CASSLVAGVAGELFF. The CDR3 coding sequence is TGTGCCAGCAGCTTAGTAGCGGGAGTCGCCGGGGAGCTGTTTTTT.

This clonotype was seen more than once but under ten times. The chain's CDR3 is CSAKDRDRINYGYTF. CDR3 DNA sequence: TGCAGTGCTAAGGACAGGGACCGAATAAACTATGGCTACACCTTC. This chain joins TRBV20-1 and TRBJ1-2; 8 positions agree with TRBD1. The CDR3 covers 15 residues. The germline V gene has CDR1 DFQATT and CDR2 SNEGSKA (reference sequence). The trim removed 4 bases at V and 2 bases at J, leaving 9 bases unmatched.

This clonotype turned up a few times. The rearrangement joins TRBV15 to TRBJ2-3; tentatively, D is TRBD2 (5 bases). V shed 0 bases and J shed 2 bases, with 9 bases lying between them. In germline, CDR1 is LNHNV, CDR2 YYDKDF (reference sequence). This CDR3 region has 15 residues. Here the CDR3 reads CATSREGGVTDTQYF. In DNA form, the CDR3 reads TGTGCCACCAGCAGAGAAGGAGGAGTCACAGATACGCAGTATTTT.

Points on this clonotype: It is likely a read error, because the conserved phenylalanine at the end of the CDR3 is missing. This chain uses TRBV11-2 with TRBJ1-2, with D maybe TRBD1 (6 bases). Germline CDR1 SGHAT, CDR2 FQNNGV. The CDR3 extends over 19 amino acids. Deletions cut 1 base from V and 8 bases from J, with 29 bases between. CDR3 DNA: TGTGCCAGCAGCTTAGTAGGTAACGTACCGGGACATCGACCCGGAGGCTACACCTCC. Translated: CASSLVGNVPGHRPGGYTS.

This clonotype was recorded at least ten times. This chain connects TRBV12-3 or TRBV12-4 to TRBJ2-7, with TRBD2 matching 10 bases. V lost 6 bases, J lost 5 bases, and 7 bases stayed unmatched. The CDR3 runs 14 residues. The CDR3, as DNA: TGTGCCAGCAGATTACTAGCGGGACAGGACGAGCAGTACTTC. Encoded protein: CASRLLAGQDEQYF.

This clonotype was detected ten times or more. The chain uses TRBV6-5 and TRBJ1-2, with D unresolved. Trimming cost V 0 bases and J 4 bases, with 9 bases left between them. The CDR3 sequence is 14 residues long. Per the germline V gene, CDR1 is MNHEY and CDR2 is SVGAGI. Here the CDR3 reads CASSYSGGVYGYTF. In DNA, the CDR3 is TGTGCCAGCAGTTACTCGGGAGGAGTCTATGGCTACACCTTC.

This clonotype has at least ten counts. This chain uses TRBV12-3 or TRBV12-4 with TRBJ1-5; D might be TRBD1 (6 bases). The CDR3 consists of 13 residues. The germline V and J ends were trimmed by 6 bases and 4 bases, with 10 bases remaining between them. Here the CDR3 DNA reads TGTGCCAGCAGCCAAGGGACAAATCAGCCCCAGCATTTT. It translates to CASSQGTNQPQHF.

There are many counts of this clonotype. CDR3: CASSPVAGGYNEQFF. The CDR3 DNA follows: TGTGCCAGCAGCCCGGTAGCGGGAGGGTACAATGAGCAGTTCTTC. V is TRBV5-8 and J is TRBJ2-1; 11 bases line up with TRBD2. Germline V gives CDR1 SGHTS, CDR2 YDEGEE. The V and J ends lost 4 bases and 4 bases, in that order; junction bases with no gene match: 4. The CDR3 is 15 residues long.

The chain combines TRBV2 with TRBJ2-1; D call uncertain. Trimming removed 0 bases at V and 4 bases at J, with 4 bases between. Germline V lookup: CDR1 SNHLY, CDR2 FYNNEI. The CDR3 runs to 13 residues. The CDR3 nucleotides are TGTGCCAGCAGTGAAGCCCAGTACAATGAGCAGTTCTTC. Amino acid sequence: CASSEAQYNEQFF.

The table lists this clonotype with many counts. The chain uses TRBV5-8 and TRBJ2-7; D uncertain. The CDR3 totals 14 residues. Trimming removed 0 bases at V and 3 bases at J, with 10 bases between. Germline CDR1 SGHTS, CDR2 YDEGEE. The chain's CDR3 is CASSLDQASYEQYF. The CDR3 DNA follows: TGTGCCAGCAGCTTGGATCAAGCAAGCTACGAGCAGTACTTC.

Many counts were recorded for this clonotype. This sequence joins TRBV28 and TRBJ2-4; possibly TRBD2 for D (5 bases). The CDR3 covers 12 residues. Trimming stripped 4 bases from V and 8 bases from J, with 9 bases between. From germline, CDR1 is MDHEN and CDR2 SYDVKM. The CDR3 region has the DNA TGTGCCAGCAGTTCCCTCGGGGACATTCAGTACTTC. Protein: CASSSLGDIQYF.

Regarding this clonotype: This could be a read error, since a much larger clone is one nucleotide away. The chain links TRBV7-9 to TRBJ2-7; D is unresolved. The V gene's germline CDR1 is SEHNR and CDR2 FQNEAQ (reference sequence). This CDR3 is built from 15 residues. The DNA of the CDR3 is TGTGCCAGCAGCTTAGTGGCACAGACCACCTACGGGCAGTACTTC. Translating it yields CASSLVAQTTYGQYF.

V and J are TRBV18 and TRBJ1-4; no firm D call. Germline V gene data show CDR1 as KGHSH and CDR2 as LQKENI. This CDR3 has 13 amino acids. V lost 5 bases, J lost 7 bases, and 11 bases lay in between. The CDR3 DNA sequence: TGTGCCAGCTCAACCGCAGCAGGTGAAAAACTGTTTTTT. It encodes CASSTAAGEKLFF.

Only a few counts were recorded for this clonotype. The CDR3 coding sequence is TGTGCCAGCAGTTACTCGAGGGTAATGGTTGCTGGGGCCAACGTCCTGACTTTC. Protein product: CASSYSRVMVAGANVLTF. V is TRBV6-6 and J is TRBJ2-6; TRBD2 is a possible D gene (5 bases). This CDR3 region has 18 residues. CDR1 and CDR2 (germline): MNHNY, SVGAGI (reference sequence). V dropped 0 bases and J dropped 2 bases, with 14 bases sitting between them.

This clonotype was picked up many times. V and J are TRBV20-1 and TRBJ2-1; the match to TRBD2 covers 10 bases. This CDR3 comprises 17 residues. Trimming removed 0 bases from V and 5 bases from J; junction bases left unmatched: 10. Per the germline V gene, CDR1 is DFQATT and CDR2 is SNEGSKA (reference sequence). CDR3 sequence reads: CSARDRASGSVNNEQFF. CDR3 bases: TGCAGTGCTAGAGATCGGGCTAGCGGGAGCGTTAACAATGAGCAGTTCTTC.

The rearrangement links TRBV5-1 to TRBJ2-5; D may be TRBD2 (6 bases). There are 14 residues in the CDR3. Trimming removed 4 bases at V and 2 bases at J, with 12 bases between. Germline V gene sequence: CDR1 SGHRS, CDR2 YFSETQ. For the CDR3, the DNA is TGCGCCAGCAGCCGCGGAGGGCAACAAGAGACCCAGTACTTC. It is translated as CASSRGGQQETQYF.

This rearrangement joins TRBV20-1 to TRBJ1-5; D may be TRBD1 (6 bases). Per germline, CDR1 DFQATT and CDR2 SNEGSKA (reference sequence). The CDR3 is 16 amino acids. The V end was cut by 0 bases, the J end by 2 bases, with 14 bases between. The CDR3 DNA is TGCAGTGCTAGAGATGGGGGGCGCGTTGGCAATCAGCCCCAGCATTTT. Translated: CSARDGGRVGNQPQHF.

This clonotype was counted many times. This chain connects TRBV7-9 to TRBJ2-7; 7 bases are shared with TRBD2. The V gene end was trimmed by 5 bases and the J gene end by 7 bases; junction bases not matched to a gene: 8. Per germline, CDR1 SEHNR and CDR2 FQNEAQ (reference sequence). The CDR3 is 13 residues long. The CDR3 bases are TGTGCCAGCAGCCTCGCGGGAGCGGGGGAGCAGTACTTC. This encodes CASSLAGAGEQYF. The variable domain in full, with the rest retrieved from reference TRBV7-9 and TRBJ2-7, is DTGVSQNPRHKITKRGQNVTFRCDPISEHNRLYWYRQTLGQGPEFLTYFQNEAQLEKSRLLSDRFSAERPKGSFSTLEIQRTEQGDSAMYLCASSLAGAGEQYFGPGTRLTVT.

At least ten counts were recorded for this clonotype. This sequence joins TRBV28 and TRBJ2-7, with a tentative D call TRBD2 (6 bases). There are 15 residues in the CDR3. V dropped 3 bases and J dropped 2 bases, with 14 bases sitting between them. Germline CDR1 MDHEN, CDR2 SYDVKM. In nucleotides, the CDR3 is TGTGCCAGCAGTTTGGTCCGGGGCGGGACCTACGAGCAGTACTTC. Translated: CASSLVRGGTYEQYF.

This clonotype was seen more than once but under ten times. The rearrangement joins TRBV28 to TRBJ1-4; perhaps TRBD1 as D (5 bases). Looked up from germline, CDR1 is MDHEN and CDR2 is SYDVKM. CDR3 length equals 14 residues. V lost 2 bases and J lost 8, with 12 bases in between. The CDR3 sequence: CASSLIGGGEKLFF. CDR3 bases: TGTGCCAGCAGTTTAATTGGGGGGGGGGAAAAACTGTTTTTT.

V usage is TRBV18 and J usage is TRBJ1-3; 7 bases align to TRBD1. Germline trimming cut 1 base from V and 0 bases from J; bases unmatched to any gene: 9. The CDR3 spans 18 residues. Germline assignment: CDR1 KGHSH and CDR2 LQKENI. In DNA form, the CDR3 reads TGTGCCAGCTCACCACAACAGGGGCCGTCAAGCTCTGGAAACACCATATATTTT. It specifies CASSPQQGPSSSGNTIYF.

V is TRBV27 and J is TRBJ2-1, with TRBD1 as a possible D gene (5 bases). The CDR3 has 14 residues. Germline CDR1 MNHEY, CDR2 SMNVEV (reference sequence). The V and J ends lost 2 bases and 7 bases respectively, with 12 bases between them. CDR3 nucleotide sequence: TGTGCCAGCAGTTTACTAAAGGGGCCTAATGAGCAGTTCTTC. This codes for CASSLLKGPNEQFF.